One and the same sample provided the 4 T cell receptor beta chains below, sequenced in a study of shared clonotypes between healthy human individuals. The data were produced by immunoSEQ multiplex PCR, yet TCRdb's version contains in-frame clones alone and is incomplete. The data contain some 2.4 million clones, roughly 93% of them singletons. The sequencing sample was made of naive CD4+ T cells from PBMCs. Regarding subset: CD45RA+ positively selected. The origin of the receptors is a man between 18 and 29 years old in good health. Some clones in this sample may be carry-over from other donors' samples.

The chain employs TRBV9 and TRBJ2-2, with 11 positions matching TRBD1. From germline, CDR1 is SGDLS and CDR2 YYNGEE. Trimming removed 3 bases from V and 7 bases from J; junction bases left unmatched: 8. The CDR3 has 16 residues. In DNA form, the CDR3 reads TGTGCCAGCAGCGCAGGGACAGGGGGACAAGGCGGGGAGCTGTTTTTT. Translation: CASSAGTGGQGGELFF.

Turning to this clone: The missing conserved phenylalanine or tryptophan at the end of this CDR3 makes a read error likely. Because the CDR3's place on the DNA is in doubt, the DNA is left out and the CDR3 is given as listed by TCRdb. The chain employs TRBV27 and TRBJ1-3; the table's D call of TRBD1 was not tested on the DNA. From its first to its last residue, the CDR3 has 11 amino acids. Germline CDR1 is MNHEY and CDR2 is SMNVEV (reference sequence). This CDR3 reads CASSFWAIISY.

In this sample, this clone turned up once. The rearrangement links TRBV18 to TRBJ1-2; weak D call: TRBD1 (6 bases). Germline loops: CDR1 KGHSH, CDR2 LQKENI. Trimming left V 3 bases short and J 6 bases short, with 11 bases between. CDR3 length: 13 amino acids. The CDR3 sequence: CASSPQGPHGYTF. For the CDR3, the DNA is TGTGCCAGCTCACCCCAGGGGCCCCATGGCTACACCTTC.

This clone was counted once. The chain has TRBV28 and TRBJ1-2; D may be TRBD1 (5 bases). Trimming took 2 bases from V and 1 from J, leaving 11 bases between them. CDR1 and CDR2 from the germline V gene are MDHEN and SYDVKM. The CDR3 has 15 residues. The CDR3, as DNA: TGTGCCAGCAGTTTAAGGCAGGGAGATAACTATGGCTACACCTTC. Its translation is CASSLRQGDNYGYTF.